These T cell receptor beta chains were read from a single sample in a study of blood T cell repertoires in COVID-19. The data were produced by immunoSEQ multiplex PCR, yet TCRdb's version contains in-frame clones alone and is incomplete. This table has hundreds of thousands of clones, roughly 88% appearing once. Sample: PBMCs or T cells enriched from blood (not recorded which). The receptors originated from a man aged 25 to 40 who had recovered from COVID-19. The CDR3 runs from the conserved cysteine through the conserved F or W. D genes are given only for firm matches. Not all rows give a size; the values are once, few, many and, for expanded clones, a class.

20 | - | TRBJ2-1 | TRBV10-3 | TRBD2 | TGTGCCATCAGTGATTGGAGTAGCGGGGGCCTACGCCCGCCTTACAATGAGCAGTTCTTC | CAISDWSSGGLRPPYNEQFF
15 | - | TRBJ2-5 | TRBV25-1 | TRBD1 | TGTGCCAGCAGTGATGGGACAGGTTTGGGGGAGACCCAGTACTTC | CASSDGTGLGETQYF
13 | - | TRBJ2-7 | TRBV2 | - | TGTGCCAGCAGTGAGCAGGGAATATACGAGCAGTACTTC | CASSEQGIYEQYF
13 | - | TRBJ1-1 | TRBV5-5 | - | TGTGCCAGCAGCTTGGGGCCTCCGACTGAAGCTTTCTTT | CASSLGPPTEAFF
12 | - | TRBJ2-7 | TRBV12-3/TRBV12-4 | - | TGTGCCAGCAGTTTAGCCAGGGTAGAGCAGTACTTC | CASSLARVEQYF
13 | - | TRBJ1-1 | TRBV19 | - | TGTGCCAGTAGTACGTCACCGAGACTTGAAGCTTTCTTT | CASSTSPRLEAFF
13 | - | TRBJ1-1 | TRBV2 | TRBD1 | TGTGCCAGCAGTGAAAATAAGGGGGCGACGACGGCCTTT | CASSENKGATTAF
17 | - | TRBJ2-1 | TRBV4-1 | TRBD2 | TGCGCCAGCAGCTTGACTGGCGGGGGGCCCTACTACAATGAGCAGTTCTTC | CASSLTGGGPYYNEQFF
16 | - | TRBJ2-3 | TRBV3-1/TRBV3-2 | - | TGTGCCAGCAGCCAGGGGAGTAGCGCTAGCACAGATACGCAGTATTTT | CASSQGSSASTDTQYF
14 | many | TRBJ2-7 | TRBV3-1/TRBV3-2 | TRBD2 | TGTGCCAGCACCAGTACTAGCGGGGGAGCCGAGCAGTACTTC | CASTSTSGGAEQYF
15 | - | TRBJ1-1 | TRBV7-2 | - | TGTGCCAGCAGCTCCCCCCGCCAGGGGAACACTGAAGCTTTCTTT | CASSSPRQGNTEAFF
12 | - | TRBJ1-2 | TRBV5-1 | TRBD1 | TGCGCCAGCAGCCTGGACAGGGACGGCTACACCTTC | CASSLDRDGYTF
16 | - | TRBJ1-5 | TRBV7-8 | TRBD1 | TGTGCCAGCAGCTCGCGGAACAGGGGAAACAATCAGCCCCAGCATTTT | CASSSRNRGNNQPQHF
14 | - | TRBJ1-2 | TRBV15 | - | TGTGCCACCAGCAGAGACCGGGCTAACTATGGCTACACCTTC | CATSRDRANYGYTF
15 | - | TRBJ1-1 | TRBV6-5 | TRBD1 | TGTGCCAGCAGTTACGGTGGGACAGGGGGCTTTGAAGCTTTCTTT | CASSYGGTGGFEAFF
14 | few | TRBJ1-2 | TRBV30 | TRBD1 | TGTGCCTGGCACCGGGACAGGGCTAACTATGGCTACACCTTC | CAWHRDRANYGYTF
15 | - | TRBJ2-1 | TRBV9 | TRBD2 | TGTGCCAGCAGCTTAGGGGCTAGCGGGGGGGCCGTCAAGTTCTTC | CASSLGASGGAVKFF
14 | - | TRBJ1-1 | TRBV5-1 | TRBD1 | TGCGCCAGCAGCTTCCAGACAGGGGGCACTGAAGCTTTCTTT | CASSFQTGGTEAFF
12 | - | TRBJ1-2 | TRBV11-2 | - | TGTGCCAGCAGCCGCGACAGCTATGGCTACACCTTC | CASSRDSYGYTF
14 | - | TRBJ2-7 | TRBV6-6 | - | TGTGCCAGCAGTTCCCTGGCAGGGGCCTACGAGCAGTACTTC | CASSSLAGAYEQYF
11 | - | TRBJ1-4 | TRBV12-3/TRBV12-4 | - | TGTGCCAGCAGTTACACCGAAAAACTGTTTTTT | CASSYTEKLFF
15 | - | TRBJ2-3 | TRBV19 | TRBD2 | TGTGCCAGTAGTATCGGCGGGGGGGCCTCCGATACGCAGTATTTT | CASSIGGGASDTQYF
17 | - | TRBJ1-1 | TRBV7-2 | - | TGTGCCAGCAGCTCCCAAGGGGGGCGGGGGGTGAACACTGAAGCTTTCTTT | CASSSQGGRGVNTEAFF
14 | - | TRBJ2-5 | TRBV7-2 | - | TGTGCCAGCAGCCCTTCGGACGGGGGAGAGACCCAGTACTTC | CASSPSDGGETQYF
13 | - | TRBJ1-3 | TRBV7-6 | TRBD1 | TGTGCCAGCAGCCGCGGGACAGGGAGCACCATATATTTT | CASSRGTGSTIYF
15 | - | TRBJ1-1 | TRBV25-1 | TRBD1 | TGTGCCAGCAGTAAGACAGGGGGTGTCGGTTATGAAGCTTTCTTT | CASSKTGGVGYEAFF
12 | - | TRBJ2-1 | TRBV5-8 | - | TGTGCCAGCAGATCCGGTTACAATGAGCAGTTCTTC | CASRSGYNEQFF
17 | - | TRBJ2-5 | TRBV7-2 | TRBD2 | TGTGCCAGCAGCTTAGTGAGCGGGGGGGCCGGGGCGGAGACCCAGTACTTC | CASSLVSGGAGAETQYF
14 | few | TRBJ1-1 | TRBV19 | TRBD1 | TGTGCCAGTAGTATAGGACAGGGCTACACTGAAGCTTTCTTT | CASSIGQGYTEAFF
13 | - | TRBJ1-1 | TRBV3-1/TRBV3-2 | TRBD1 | TGTGCCAGCAGTCCGGGACAGCCTACTGAAGCTTTCTTT | CASSPGQPTEAFF
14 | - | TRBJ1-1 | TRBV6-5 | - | TGTGCCAGCAGTTACAACCGCGGGGAGACTGAAGCTTTCTTT | CASSYNRGETEAFF
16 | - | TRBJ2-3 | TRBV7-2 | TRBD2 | TGTGCCAGCAGCTGGCGGACTAGCGGGGTGACAGATACGCAGTATTTT | CASSWRTSGVTDTQYF
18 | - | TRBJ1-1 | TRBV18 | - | TGTGCCAGCTCAACCGGGTGGTTCGTGAGAGACCAGAACACTGAAGCTTTCTTT | CASSTGWFVRDQNTEAFF
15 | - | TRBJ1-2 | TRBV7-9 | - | TGTGCCAGCAGCTTAGACAGGACAGCTAACTATGGCTACACCTTC | CASSLDRTANYGYTF
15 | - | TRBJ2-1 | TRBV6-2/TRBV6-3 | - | TGTGCCAGCAGTCCCAACTGGAGTAAGCCCAATGAGCAGTTCTTC | CASSPNWSKPNEQFF
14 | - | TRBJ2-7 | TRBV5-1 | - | TGCGCCAGCAGCTTGGGACCCGGGAACGGAGAGCAGTACTTC | CASSLGPGNGEQYF
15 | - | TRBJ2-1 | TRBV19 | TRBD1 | TGTGCCAGTAGTGGACGACAGGGGAGCTACAATGAGCAGTTCTTC | CASSGRQGSYNEQFF
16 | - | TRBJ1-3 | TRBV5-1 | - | TGCGCCAGCAGCTTGGGGTATCTACCCTCTGGAAACACCATATATTTT | CASSLGYLPSGNTIYF
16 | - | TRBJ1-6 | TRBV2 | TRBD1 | TGTGCCAGCAGTGAAGCCCCGGGACAGGGGAATTCACCCCTCCACTTT | CASSEAPGQGNSPLHF
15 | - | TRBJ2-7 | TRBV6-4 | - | TGTGCCAGCAGTGACTGGCGACCTAATTTAGGAGCGCAGTACTTC | CASSDWRPNLGAQYF
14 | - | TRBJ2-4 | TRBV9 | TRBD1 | TGTGCCAGCAGCGTAGGGACAGGGAAAAACATTCAGTACTTC | CASSVGTGKNIQYF
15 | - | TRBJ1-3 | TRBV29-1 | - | TGCAGCGTTGAATTGAGCAGGGACTCTGGAAACACCATATATTTT | CSVELSRDSGNTIYF
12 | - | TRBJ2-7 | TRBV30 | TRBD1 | TGTGCCTGGAGTACAGGGGCCTACGAGCAGTACTTC | CAWSTGAYEQYF
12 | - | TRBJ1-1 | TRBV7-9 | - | TGTGCCAGCAGCTTTCAGTACACTGAAGCTTTCTTT | CASSFQYTEAFF
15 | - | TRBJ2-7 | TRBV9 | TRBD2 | TGTGCCAGCAGCGTAGGGAACGGGGGGGCCTACGAGCAGTACTTC | CASSVGNGGAYEQYF
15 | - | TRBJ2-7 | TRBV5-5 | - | TGTGCCAGCAGCTTTCGACAGGCGAACTCCTACGAGCAGTACTTC | CASSFRQANSYEQYF
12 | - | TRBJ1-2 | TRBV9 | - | TGTGCCAGCAGCGAAACCGGTATTGGCTACACCTTC | CASSETGIGYTF
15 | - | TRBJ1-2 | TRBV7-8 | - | TGTGCCAGCAGCTTGACACAGGGAACTGGGTATGGCTACACCTTC | CASSLTQGTGYGYTF
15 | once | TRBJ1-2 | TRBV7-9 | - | TGTGCCAGCAGCTTATGGGACTTTCTTAACTATGGCTACACCTTC | CASSLWDFLNYGYTF
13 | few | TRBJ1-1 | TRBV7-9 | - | TGTGCCAGCACTATTTCGGCGGGGACTGAAGCTTTCTTT | CASTISAGTEAFF
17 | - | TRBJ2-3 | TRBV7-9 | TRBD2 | TGTGCCAGCAGCTTAGATCCCACTAGCGGGGACACAGATACGCAGTATTTT | CASSLDPTSGDTDTQYF
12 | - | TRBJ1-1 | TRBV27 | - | TGTGCCAGCAGTTCAGGGTCCTTGAGGGCTTTCTTT | CASSSGSLRAFF
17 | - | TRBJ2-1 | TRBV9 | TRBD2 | TGTGCCAGCAGCCCGCGTGTAGCGGGGGGGCTATCCAATGAGCAGTTCTTC | CASSPRVAGGLSNEQFF
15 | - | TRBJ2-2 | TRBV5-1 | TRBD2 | TGCGCCAGCAGCTGGCGGGGGACCGGCACCGGGGAGCTGTTTTTT | CASSWRGTGTGELFF
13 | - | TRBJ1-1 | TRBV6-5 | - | TGTGCCAGCAGTTTAACTTTGAACACTGAAGCTTTCTTT | CASSLTLNTEAFF
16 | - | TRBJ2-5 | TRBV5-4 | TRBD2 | TGTGCCAGCAGCTTGGATGAGCGGGGGGTCGGAGAGACCCAGTACTTC | CASSLDERGVGETQYF
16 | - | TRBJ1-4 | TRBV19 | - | TGTGCCAGTAGCGGAACCGGACGGACTGTGACCGAAAAACTGTTTTTT | CASSGTGRTVTEKLFF
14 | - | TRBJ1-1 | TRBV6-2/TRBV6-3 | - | TGTGCCAGCCGCCGGTCGTGGTACTACACTGAAGCTTTCTTT | CASRRSWYYTEAFF
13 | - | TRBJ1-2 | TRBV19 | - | TGTGCCACAAAGCGGCCTAAATTCTATGGCTACACCTTC | CATKRPKFYGYTF
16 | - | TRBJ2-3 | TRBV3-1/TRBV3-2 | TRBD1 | TGTGCCAGCAGCCAAGATGTGACAGGGGGTGGAGATACGCAGTATTTT | CASSQDVTGGGDTQYF